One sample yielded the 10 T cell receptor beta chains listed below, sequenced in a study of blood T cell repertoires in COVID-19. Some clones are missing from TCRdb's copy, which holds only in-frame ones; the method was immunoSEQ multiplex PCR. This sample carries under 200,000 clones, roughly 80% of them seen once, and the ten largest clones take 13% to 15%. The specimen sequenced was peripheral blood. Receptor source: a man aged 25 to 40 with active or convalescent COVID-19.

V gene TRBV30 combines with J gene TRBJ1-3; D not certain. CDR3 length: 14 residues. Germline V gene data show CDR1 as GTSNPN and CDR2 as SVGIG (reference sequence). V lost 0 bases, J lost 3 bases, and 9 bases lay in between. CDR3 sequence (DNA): TGTGCCTGGAGTGTGCTGACGGGTGGAAACACCATATATTTT. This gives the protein CAWSVLTGGNTIYF.

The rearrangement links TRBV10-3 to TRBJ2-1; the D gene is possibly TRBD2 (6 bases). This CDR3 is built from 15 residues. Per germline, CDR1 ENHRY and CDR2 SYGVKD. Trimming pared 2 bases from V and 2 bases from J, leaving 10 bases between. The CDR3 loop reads CAISEDERAYNEQFF. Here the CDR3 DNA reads TGTGCCATCAGTGAGGATGAGCGGGCCTACAATGAGCAGTTCTTC.

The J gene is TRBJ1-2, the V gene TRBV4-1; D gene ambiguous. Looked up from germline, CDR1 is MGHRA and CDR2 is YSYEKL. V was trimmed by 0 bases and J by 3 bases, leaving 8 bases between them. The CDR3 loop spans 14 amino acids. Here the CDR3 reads CASSQDRGDYGYTF. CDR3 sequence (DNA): TGCGCCAGCAGCCAAGATCGCGGGGACTATGGCTACACCTTC.

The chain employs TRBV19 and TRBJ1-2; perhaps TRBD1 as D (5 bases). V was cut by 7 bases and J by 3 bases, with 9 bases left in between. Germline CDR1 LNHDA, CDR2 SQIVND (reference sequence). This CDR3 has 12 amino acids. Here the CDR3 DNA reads TGTGCCAGTACCCAGGGTGACTATGGCTACACCTTC. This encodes CASTQGDYGYTF.

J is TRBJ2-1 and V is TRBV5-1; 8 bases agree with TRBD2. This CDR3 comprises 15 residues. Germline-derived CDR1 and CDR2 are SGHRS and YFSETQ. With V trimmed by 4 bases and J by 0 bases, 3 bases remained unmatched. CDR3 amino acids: CASSNSGSSYNEQFF. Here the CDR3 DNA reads TGCGCCAGCAGCAACAGCGGGAGCTCCTACAATGAGCAGTTCTTC.

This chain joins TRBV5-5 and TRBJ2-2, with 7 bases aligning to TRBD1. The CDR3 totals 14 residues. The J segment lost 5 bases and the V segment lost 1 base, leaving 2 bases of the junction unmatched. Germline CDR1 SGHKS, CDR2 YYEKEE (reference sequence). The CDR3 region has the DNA TGTGCCAGCAGCTTGCCACAGGGGACCGGGGAGCTGTTTTTT. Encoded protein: CASSLPQGTGELFF.

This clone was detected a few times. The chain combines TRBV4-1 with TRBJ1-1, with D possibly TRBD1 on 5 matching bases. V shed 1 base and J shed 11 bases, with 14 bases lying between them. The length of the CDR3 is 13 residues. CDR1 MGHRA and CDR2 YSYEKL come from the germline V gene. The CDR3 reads CASSQGGAGKAFF. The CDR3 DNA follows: TGCGCCAGCAGCCAAGGTGGGGCAGGGAAGGCTTTCTTT.

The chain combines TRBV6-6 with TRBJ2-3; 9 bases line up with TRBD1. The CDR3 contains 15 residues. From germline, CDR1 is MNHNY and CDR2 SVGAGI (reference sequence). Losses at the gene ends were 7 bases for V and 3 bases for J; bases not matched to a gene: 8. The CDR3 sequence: CASTGQGPATDTQYF. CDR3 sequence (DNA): TGTGCCAGCACCGGACAGGGGCCGGCAACAGATACGCAGTATTTT.

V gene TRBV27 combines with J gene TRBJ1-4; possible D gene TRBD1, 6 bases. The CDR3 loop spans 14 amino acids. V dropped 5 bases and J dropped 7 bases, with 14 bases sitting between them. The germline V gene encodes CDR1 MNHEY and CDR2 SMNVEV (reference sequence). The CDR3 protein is CASSPQGWGEKLFF. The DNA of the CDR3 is TGTGCCAGCAGTCCCCAGGGGTGGGGTGAAAAACTGTTTTTT.

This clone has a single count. CDR3: CASSPRGDRGYTEAFF. The DNA of the CDR3 is TGTGCCAGCAGCCCCAGGGGGGACAGGGGATACACTGAAGCTTTCTTT. The chain has TRBV11-2 and TRBJ1-1; TRBD1 agrees at 10 bases. Germline V lookup: CDR1 SGHAT, CDR2 FQNNGV. The CDR3 contains 16 residues. The trim removed 5 bases at V and 3 bases at J, leaving 9 bases unmatched.